Reported below is one T cell receptor beta chain. This record belongs to a study of regulatory T cells in long-lasting Graves disease. Through Arm-PCR of CDR3 regions and iRepertoire HTBI primers, TCR beta libraries were built. TCRdb itself ran the multiplex PCR reads through MiXCR, one entry per CDR3 protein. In the table there are about half a million distinct CDR3 sequences, about 20% of which are singletons. Noted time point: persistent/refractory GD, antithyroid drugs over 5 years with positive TRAb. Researchers made the TCR library from RNA that was extracted from PBMCs. The CDR3 sequence is 16 residues long. Looked up from germline, CDR1 is SGHTA and CDR2 is FQGNSA. Trimming took 3 bases from V and 3 from J; bases not matched to a gene: 9.

The material sequenced was peripheral blood mononuclear cells (PBMCs), taken when the disease was refractory, from a patient treated with antithyroid drugs. The chain couples TRBV7-2 to TRBJ2-3, with TRBD2 matching over 7 bases. This receptor was obtained from a female donor with Graves disease. CDR3 nucleotide sequence: TGTGCCAGCAGCTTTCGCAGCGGGGCGGGAACAGATACGCAGTATTTT. Its protein is CASSFRSGAGTDTQYF.